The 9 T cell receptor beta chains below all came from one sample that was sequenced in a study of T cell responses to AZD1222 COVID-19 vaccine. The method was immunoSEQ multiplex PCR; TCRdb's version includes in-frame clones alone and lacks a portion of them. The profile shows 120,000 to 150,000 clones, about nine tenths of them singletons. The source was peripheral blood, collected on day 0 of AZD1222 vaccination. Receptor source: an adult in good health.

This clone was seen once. The CDR3 here is CASSPGGANVLTF. The DNA of the CDR3 is TGTGCCAGCAGCCCTGGGGGGGCCAACGTCCTGACTTTC. The genes are TRBV7-6 and TRBJ2-6; D unclear. The CDR3 loop spans 13 amino acids. CDR1 is SGHVS, CDR2 FNYEAQ, per germline. Deletions cut 5 bases from V and 4 bases from J, with 6 bases between. Full variable domain (missing parts from reference TRBV7-6 and TRBJ2-6): GAGVSQSPRYKVTKRGQDVALRCDPISGHVSLYWYRQALGQGPEFLTYFNYEAQQDKSGLPNDRFSAERPEGSISTLTIQRTEQRDSAMYRCASSPGGANVLTFGAGSRLTVL.

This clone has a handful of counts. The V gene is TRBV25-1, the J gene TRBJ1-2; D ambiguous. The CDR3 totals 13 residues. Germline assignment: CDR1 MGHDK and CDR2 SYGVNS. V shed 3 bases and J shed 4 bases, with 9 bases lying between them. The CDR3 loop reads CASSEAARYGYTF. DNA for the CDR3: TGTGCCAGCAGTGAGGCGGCCCGCTATGGCTACACCTTC.

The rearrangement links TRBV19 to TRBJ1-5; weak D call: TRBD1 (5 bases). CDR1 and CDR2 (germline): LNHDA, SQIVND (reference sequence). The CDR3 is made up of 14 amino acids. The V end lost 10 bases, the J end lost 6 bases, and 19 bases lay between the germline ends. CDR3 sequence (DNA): TGTGCCACCTCCCCCTCAGGGTTTTTTCAGCCCCAGCATTTT. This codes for CATSPSGFFQPQHF.

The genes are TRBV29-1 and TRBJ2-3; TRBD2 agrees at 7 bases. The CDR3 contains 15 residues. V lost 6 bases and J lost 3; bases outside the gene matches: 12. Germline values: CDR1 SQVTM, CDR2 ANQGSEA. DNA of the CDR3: TGCAGCGTGCCTCCTATAGCGGGTGGAACAGATACGCAGTATTTT. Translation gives CSVPPIAGGTDTQYF.

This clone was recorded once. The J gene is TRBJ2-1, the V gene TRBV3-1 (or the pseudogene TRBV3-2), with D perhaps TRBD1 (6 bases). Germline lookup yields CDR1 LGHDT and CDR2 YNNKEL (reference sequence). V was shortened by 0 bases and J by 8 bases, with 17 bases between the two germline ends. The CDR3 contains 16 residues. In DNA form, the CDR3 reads TGTGCCAGCAGCCAAGATCCGAGGGGGAGATATGATGAGCAGTTCTTC. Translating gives CASSQDPRGRYDEQFF.

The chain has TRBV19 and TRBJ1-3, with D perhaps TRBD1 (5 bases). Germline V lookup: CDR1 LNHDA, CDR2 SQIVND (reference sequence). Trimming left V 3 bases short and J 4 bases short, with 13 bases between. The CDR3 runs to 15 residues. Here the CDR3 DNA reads TGTGCCAGTAGTATCGGGAGGGGATCGGGAAACACCATATATTTT. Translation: CASSIGRGSGNTIYF. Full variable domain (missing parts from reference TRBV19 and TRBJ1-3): DGGITQSPKYLFRKEGQNVTLSCEQNLNHDAMYWYRQDPGQGLRLIYYSQIVNDFQKGDIAEGYSVSREKKESFPLTVTSAQKNPTAFYLCASSIGRGSGNTIYFGEGSWLTVV.

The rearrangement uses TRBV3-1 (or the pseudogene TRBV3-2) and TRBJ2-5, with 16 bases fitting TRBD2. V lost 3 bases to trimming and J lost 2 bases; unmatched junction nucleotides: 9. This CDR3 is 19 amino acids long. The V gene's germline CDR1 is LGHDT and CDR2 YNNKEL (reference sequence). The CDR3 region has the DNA TGTGCCAGCAGCCACCTGGGACTAGCGGGAGGGACCAATCAAGAGACCCAGTACTTC. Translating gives CASSHLGLAGGTNQETQYF.

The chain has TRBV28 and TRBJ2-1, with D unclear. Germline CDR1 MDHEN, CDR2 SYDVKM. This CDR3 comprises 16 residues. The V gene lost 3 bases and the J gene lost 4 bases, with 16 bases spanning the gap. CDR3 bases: TGTGCCAGCAGTTTCTCAGATCCAGCAGTTTACAATGAGCAGTTCTTC. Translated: CASSFSDPAVYNEQFF.

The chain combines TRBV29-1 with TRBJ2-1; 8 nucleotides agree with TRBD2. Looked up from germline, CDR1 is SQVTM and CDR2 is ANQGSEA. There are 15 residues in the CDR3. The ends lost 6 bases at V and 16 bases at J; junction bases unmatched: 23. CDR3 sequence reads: CSVKPPPGLGGSPFF. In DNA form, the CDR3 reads TGCAGCGTGAAACCCCCGCCGGGACTAGGCGGTTCCCCATTCTTC.